The source of this TCR beta chain is a study of early T cells in non-severe SARS-CoV-2 infection. This clonotype was seen repeatedly, ten times or more. CDR1 is WNHNN, CDR2 SYGVQD, per germline (reference sequence). The CDR3 is 14 residues long. The V segment lost 6 bases and the J segment 1 base; nucleotides outside the gene matches: 4. Molecules of cDNA were individually given unique molecular identifiers that were attached to them. Each CDR3 protein gets one entry after TCRdb re-called the 5' RACE reads with MiXCR. The sample holds approximately 31,000 distinct CDR3 sequences; around 7% are singletons and the top ten take under 3.5%.

The chain employs TRBV10-1 and TRBJ2-3; 7 bases line up with TRBD2. The sample comprised whole blood. This sequence was found in an adult who was a healthcare worker with PCR-confirmed SARS-CoV-2 infection or an uninfected control (not recorded which). The CDR3, as DNA: TGCGCCAGCAGCGGACTAGGGCGCACAGATACGCAGTATTTT. It specifies CASSGLGRTDTQYF.